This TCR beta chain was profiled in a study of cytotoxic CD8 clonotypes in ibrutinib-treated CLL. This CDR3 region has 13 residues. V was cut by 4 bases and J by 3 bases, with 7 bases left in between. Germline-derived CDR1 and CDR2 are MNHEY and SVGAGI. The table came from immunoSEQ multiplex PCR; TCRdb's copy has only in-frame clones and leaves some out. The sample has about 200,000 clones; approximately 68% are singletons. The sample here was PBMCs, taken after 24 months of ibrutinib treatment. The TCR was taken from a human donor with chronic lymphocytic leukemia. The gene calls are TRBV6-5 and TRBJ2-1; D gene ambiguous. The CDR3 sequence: CASSFRVYNEQFF. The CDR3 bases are TGTGCCAGCAGTTTCCGGGTCTACAATGAGCAGTTCTTC.